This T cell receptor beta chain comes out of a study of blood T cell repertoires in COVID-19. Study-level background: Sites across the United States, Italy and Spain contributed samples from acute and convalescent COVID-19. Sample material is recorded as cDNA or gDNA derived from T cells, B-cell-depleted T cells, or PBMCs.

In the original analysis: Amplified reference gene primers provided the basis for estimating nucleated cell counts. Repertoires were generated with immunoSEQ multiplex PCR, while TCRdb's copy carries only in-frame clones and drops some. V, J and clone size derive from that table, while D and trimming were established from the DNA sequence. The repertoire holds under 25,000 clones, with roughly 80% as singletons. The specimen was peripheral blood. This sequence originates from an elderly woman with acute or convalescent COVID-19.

DNA of the CDR3: TGCGCCAGCAGCCTAGATTCAACTAATGAAAAACTGTTTTTT. This gives the protein CASSLDSTNEKLFF. The genes are TRBV5-1 and TRBJ1-4; D not resolved. The V and J ends lost 4 bases and 0 bases respectively, with 7 bases between them. The CDR3 has 14 residues. Germline V gives CDR1 SGHRS, CDR2 YFSETQ. Based on the CDR3 plus reference TRBV5-1 and TRBJ1-4, the full variable domain is KAGVTQTPRYLIKTRGQQVTLSCSPISGHRSVSWYQQTPGQGLQFLFEYFSETQRNKGNFPGRFSGRQFSNSRSEMNVSTLELGDSALYLCASSLDSTNEKLFFGSGTQLSVL.